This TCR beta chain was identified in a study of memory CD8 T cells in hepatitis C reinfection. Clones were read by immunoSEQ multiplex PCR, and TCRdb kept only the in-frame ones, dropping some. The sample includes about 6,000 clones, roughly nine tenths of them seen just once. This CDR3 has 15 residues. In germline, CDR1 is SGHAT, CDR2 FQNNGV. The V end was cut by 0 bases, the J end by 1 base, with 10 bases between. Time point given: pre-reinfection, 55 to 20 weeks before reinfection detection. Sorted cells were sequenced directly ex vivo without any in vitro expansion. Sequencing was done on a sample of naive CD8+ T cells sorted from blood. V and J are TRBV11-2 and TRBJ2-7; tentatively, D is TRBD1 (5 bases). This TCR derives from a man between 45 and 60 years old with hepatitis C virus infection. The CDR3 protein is CASSLDGAASYEQYF. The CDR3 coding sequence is TGTGCCAGCAGCTTAGATGGGGCAGCATCCTACGAGCAGTACTTC. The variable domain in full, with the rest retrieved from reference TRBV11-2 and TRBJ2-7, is EAGVAQSPRYKIIEKRQSVAFWCNPISGHATLYWYQQILGQGPKLLIQFQNNGVVDDSQLPKDRFSAERLKGVDSTLKIQPAKLEDSAVYLCASSLDGAASYEQYFGPGTRLTVT.